What follows is one T cell receptor (beta chain) and its context. Its specificity is not known. The entry originates in a study of a mutant IDH1 vaccine in newly diagnosed glioma. Study-level information: At weeks 1, 3, 5, 7, 11, 15, 19 and 23, patients received a vaccination, eight in all.

Time point defined: week 5, during vaccination. All doses held 300 ug of mutant IDH1 20-mer peptide, with topical imiquimod. Clones were sequenced by immunoSEQ multiplex PCR, and TCRdb holds only the in-frame ones, with some missing. The sample lists around 56,000 clones; 70% to 85% were seen once. V lost 6 bases, J lost 7 bases, and 16 bases lay in between. The CDR3 runs 15 residues. Germline V gene lookup returns CDR1 MNHEY and CDR2 SVGAGI. Specimen: PBMCs, collected from a glioma patient whose treatment included an IDH1 peptide vaccine. This chain uses TRBV6-5 with TRBJ1-6; no clear D. This sequence originates from a young woman with glioma. Some clones in this sample may be carry-over from other donors' samples. The CDR3 loop is CASSRAPGRNSPLHF. The CDR3 DNA reads as TGTGCCAGCAGCCGGGCCCCAGGTCGGAATTCACCCCTCCACTTT.